This TCR beta chain was sequenced in a study of metastatic and nonmetastatic thyroid tumors (dated by TCRdb to about 2020). Turning to the overall study: For patients with malignant and with benign thyroid disease, the researchers compared repertoires between peripheral blood samples and tumor or nodule tissue samples. The paper as a whole reports these results and caveats: In both blood and tumor samples, malignant tumors were reported to have significantly higher TCR beta diversity than benign nodules.

By sample share, this clone is medium-sized (0.01 to 0.1%). It lacks a known antigen. The sample holds no much larger clone one base away, and base qualities are not on file. None of the patients had been given any treatment before thyroid surgery. Using T-cell receptor beta sequencing, the study looked back at clinical samples from patients collected from about 2011 to 2018. Library prep was done by PCR. TCRdb shows the sequencer as Illumina HiSeq 4000. High-throughput sequencing was used to profile the CDR3 region of the TCR beta-chain in every patient. In the source study's methods: Drawing on CDR3 differences between clinicopathological groups, the researchers built a classifier meant to tell apart patients with distant-metastatic papillary thyroid cancer. The Shannon index was used to measure repertoire diversity, and the Morisita-Horn index was used to measure how similar tumor and blood repertoires were. The public reads were reanalyzed by TCRdb: fastp trimming at Q25, MiXCR alignment, in-frame beta chains only. None of the V and J calls come from the authors' own analysis; TCRdb made them. This sample gives around 30,000 clones in total; 11% of them show up just once. Roughly 15% of the sample rests with the top ten.

CDR1 MNHEY and CDR2 SVGEGT are derived from the germline V gene. Trimming at the junction amounts to 2 bases on V and 3 bases on J, and the germline ends lie 10 bases apart. The CDR3 contains 14 residues, cysteine and phenylalanine counted. The retained sequence is limited to the CDR3, 42 bases, with the frame set at the first base. The chain is made from TRBV6-2 or TRBV6-3 and TRBJ1-2, with no confident D gene call. The receptor was derived from a female donor with papillary thyroid cancer or a benign thyroid nodule (not recorded which). Some clones in this sample may be carry-over from other donors' samples. Sequenced sample: blood. CDR3 protein: CASSYEDPYYGYTF. The bases are TGTGCCAGCAGTTACGAGGATCCATACTATGGCTACACCTTC.